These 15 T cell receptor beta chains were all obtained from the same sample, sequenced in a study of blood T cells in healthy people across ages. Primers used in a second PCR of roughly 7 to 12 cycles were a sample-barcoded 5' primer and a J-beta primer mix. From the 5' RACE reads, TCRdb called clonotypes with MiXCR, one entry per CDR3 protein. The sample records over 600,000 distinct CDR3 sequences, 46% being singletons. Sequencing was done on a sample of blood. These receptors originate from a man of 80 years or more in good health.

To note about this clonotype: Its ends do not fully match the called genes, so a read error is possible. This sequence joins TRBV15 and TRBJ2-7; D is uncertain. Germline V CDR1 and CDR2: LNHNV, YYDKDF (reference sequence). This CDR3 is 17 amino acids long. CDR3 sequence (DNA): TGTACCACCAGCAGAGCAGTCGGCTCCGAAATCGTCGATGAGCAGTACTTC. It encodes CTTSRAVGSEIVDEQYF.

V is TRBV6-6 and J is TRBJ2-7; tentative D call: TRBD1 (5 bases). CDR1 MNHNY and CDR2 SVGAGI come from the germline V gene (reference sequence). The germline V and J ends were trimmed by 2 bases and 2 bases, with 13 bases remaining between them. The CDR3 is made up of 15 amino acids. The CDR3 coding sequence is TGTGCCAGCAGTTACAAGACAGAAAACCCCTACGAGCAGTACTTC. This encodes CASSYKTENPYEQYF.

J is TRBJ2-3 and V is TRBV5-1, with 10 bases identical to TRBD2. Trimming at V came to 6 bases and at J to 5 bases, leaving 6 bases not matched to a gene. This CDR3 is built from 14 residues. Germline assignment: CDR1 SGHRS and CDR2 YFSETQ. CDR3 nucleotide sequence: TGCGCCAGCACGTCTAGCGGGAGAGGAGATACGCAGTATTTT. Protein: CASTSSGRGDTQYF. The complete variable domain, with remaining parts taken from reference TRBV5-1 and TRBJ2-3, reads KAGVTQTPRYLIKTRGQQVTLSCSPISGHRSVSWYQQTPGQGLQFLFEYFSETQRNKGNFPGRFSGRQFSNSRSEMNVSTLELGDSALYLCASTSSGRGDTQYFGPGTRLTVL.

The CDR3, as DNA: TGCAGCGTTGAAGATCTTCTGGCACTAGCGGGAGAAGAGGAGCAGTTCTTC. As protein: CSVEDLLALAGEEEQFF. The chain carries TRBV29-1 and TRBJ2-1; 11 nucleotides align to TRBD2. V lost 0 bases, J lost 10 bases, and 14 bases stayed unmatched. The germline V gene has CDR1 SQVTM and CDR2 ANQGSEA. The CDR3 length is 17 residues.

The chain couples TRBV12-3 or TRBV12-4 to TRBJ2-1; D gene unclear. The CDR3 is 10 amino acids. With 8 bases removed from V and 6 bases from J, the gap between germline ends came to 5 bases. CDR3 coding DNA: TGTGCCAGCGCCGGCAATGAGCAGTTCTTC. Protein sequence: CASAGNEQFF.

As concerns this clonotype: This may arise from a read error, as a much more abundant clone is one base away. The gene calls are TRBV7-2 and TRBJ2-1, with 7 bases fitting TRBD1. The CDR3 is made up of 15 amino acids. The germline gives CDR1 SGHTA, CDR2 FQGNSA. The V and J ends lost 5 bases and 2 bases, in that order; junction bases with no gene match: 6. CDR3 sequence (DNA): TGTGCCAGCAGCCGAAGACAGGGCACCTACAATGAGCAGTTCTTC. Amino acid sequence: CASSRRQGTYNEQFF. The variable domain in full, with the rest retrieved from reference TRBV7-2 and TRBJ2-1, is GAGVSQSPSNKVTEKGKDVELRCDPISGHTALYWYRQSLGQGLEFLIYFQGNSAPDKSGLPSDRFSAERTGGSVSTLTIQRTQQEDSAVYLCASSRRQGTYNEQFFGPGTRLTVL.

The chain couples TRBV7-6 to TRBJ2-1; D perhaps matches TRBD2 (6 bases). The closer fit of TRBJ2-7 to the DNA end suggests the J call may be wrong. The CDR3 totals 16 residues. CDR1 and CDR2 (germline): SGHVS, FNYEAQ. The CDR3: CASSLYTSSSYNEQYF. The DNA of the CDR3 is TGTGCCAGCAGCCTCTACACTAGCAGCTCCTACAATGAGCAGTACTTC.

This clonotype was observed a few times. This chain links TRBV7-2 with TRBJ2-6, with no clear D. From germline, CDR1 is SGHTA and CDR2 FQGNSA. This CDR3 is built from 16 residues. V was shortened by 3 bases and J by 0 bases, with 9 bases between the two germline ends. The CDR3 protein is CASSFRTPSGANVLTF. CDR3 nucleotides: TGTGCCAGCAGCTTCAGGACCCCCTCTGGGGCCAACGTCCTGACTTTC.

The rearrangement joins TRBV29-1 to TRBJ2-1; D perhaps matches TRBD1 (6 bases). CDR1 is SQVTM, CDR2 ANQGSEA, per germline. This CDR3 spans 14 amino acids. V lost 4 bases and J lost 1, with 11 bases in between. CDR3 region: CSVAGTPSYNEQFF. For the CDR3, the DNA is TGCAGCGTTGCCGGGACACCGTCCTACAATGAGCAGTTCTTC.

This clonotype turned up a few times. The CDR3 protein is CSVATGGNTEAFF. Here the CDR3 DNA reads TGCAGCGTTGCCACAGGGGGAAACACTGAAGCTTTCTTT. V is TRBV29-1 and J is TRBJ1-1; TRBD1 matches 8 bases. The trim removed 4 bases at V and 2 bases at J, leaving 3 bases unmatched. The CDR3 runs 13 residues. Germline CDR1 is SQVTM and CDR2 is ANQGSEA.

Here the CDR3 DNA reads TGCAGTGTTCGGACAGGGGGTTCGACTGAAGCTTTCTTT. Translation gives CSVRTGGSTEAFF. The chain is built from TRBV20-1 and TRBJ1-1; 10 nucleotides line up with TRBD1. This CDR3 is 13 amino acids long. The J segment lost 5 bases and the V segment lost 7 bases, leaving 7 bases of the junction unmatched. Germline V CDR1 and CDR2: DFQATT, SNEGSKA (reference sequence).

For the CDR3, the DNA is TGTGCCAGCAGCCAATCGCGGACAGGGGGCTTATACGAGCAGTACTTC. It encodes CASSQSRTGGLYEQYF. The chain recombines TRBV16 with TRBJ2-7, with 11 bases matching TRBD1. The CDR3 has 16 amino acids. The J segment lost 4 bases and the V segment lost 0 bases, leaving 5 bases of the junction unmatched. Germline-derived CDR1 and CDR2 are KGHSY and FQNENV.

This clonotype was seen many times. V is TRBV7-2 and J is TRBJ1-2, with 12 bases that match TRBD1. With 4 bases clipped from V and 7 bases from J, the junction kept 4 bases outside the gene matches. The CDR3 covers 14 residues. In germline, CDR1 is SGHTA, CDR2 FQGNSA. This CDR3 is CASSWGTGGAGYTF. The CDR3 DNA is TGTGCCAGCAGCTGGGGGACAGGGGGCGCTGGCTACACCTTC.

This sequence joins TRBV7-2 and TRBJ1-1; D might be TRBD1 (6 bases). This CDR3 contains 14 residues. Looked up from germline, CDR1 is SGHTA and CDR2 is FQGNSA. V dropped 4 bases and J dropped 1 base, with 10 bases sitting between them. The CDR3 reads CASSSRTANTEAFF. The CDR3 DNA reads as TGTGCCAGCAGCTCCAGGACAGCGAACACTGAAGCTTTCTTT.

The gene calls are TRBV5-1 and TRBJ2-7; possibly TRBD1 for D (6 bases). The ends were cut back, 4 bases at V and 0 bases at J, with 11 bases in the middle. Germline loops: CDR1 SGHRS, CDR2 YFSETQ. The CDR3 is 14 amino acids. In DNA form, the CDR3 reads TGCGCCAGCAGCAAAACAGGGTACTCCTACGAGCAGTACTTC. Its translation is CASSKTGYSYEQYF.